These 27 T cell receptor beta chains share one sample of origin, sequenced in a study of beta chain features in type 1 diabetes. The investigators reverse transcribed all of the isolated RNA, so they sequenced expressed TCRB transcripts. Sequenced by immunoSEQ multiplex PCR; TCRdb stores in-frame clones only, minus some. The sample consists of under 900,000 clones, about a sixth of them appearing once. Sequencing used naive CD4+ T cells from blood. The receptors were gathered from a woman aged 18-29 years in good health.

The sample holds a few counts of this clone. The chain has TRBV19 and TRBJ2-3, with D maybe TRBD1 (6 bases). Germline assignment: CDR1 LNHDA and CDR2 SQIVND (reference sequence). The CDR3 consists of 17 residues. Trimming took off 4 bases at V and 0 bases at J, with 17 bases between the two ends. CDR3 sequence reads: CASSTITRQESTDTQYF. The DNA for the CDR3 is TGTGCCAGTAGTACTATCACTCGACAGGAAAGCACAGATACGCAGTATTTT.

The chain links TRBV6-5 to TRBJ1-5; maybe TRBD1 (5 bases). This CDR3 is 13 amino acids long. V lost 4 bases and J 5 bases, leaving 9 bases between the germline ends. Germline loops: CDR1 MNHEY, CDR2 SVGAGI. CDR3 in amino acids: CASSSLRDQPQHF. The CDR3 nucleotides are TGTGCCAGCAGTTCCCTCAGGGATCAGCCCCAGCATTTT.

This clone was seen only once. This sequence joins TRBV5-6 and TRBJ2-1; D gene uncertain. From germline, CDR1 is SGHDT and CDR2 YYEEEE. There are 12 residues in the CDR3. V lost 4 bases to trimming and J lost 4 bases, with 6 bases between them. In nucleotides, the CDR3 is TGTGCCAGCAGCCGATCGTACAATGAGCAGTTCTTC. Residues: CASSRSYNEQFF.

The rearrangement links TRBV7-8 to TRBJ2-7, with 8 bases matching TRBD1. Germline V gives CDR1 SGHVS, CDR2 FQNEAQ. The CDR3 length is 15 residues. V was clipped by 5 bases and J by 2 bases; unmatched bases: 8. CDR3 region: CASSVGGQGTYEQYF. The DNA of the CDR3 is TGTGCCAGCAGCGTAGGTGGACAGGGAACCTACGAGCAGTACTTC.

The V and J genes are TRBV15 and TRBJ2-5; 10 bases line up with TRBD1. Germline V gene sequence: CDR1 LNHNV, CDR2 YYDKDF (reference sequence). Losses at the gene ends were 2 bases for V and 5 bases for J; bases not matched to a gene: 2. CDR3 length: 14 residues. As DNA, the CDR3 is TGTGCCACCAGCAGACGACAGGGGGCCGAGACCCAGTACTTC. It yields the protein CATSRRQGAETQYF.

For the CDR3, the DNA is TGTGCCAGCAGCCGGGATGAGTATGGCTACACCTTC. As protein: CASSRDEYGYTF. The chain links TRBV28 to TRBJ1-2; D call uncertain. Germline V gives CDR1 MDHEN, CDR2 SYDVKM. V was trimmed by 6 bases and J by 5 bases, leaving 10 bases between them. The CDR3 is 12 amino acids.

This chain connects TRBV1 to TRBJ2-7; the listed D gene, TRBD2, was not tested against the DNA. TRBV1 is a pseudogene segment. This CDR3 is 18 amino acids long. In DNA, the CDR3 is TGCACCAGCAGCCAAGATTCTCGTACGGGAGGGATGGGGCACGAGCAGTACTTC. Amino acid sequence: CTSSQDSRTGGMGHEQYF.

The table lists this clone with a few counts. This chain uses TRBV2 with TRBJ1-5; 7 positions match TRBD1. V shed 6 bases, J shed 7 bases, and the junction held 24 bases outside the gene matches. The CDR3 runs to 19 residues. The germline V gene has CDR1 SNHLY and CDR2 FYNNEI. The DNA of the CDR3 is TGTGCCAGCAGCGGCCGGCATAATCCGGGACAGCCTCTTCGGCAGCCCCAGCATTTT. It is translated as CASSGRHNPGQPLRQPQHF.

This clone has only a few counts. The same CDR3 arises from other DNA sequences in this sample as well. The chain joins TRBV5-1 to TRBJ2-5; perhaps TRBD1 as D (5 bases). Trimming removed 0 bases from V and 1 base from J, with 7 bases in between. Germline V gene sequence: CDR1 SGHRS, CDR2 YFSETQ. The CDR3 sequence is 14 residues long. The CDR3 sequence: CASSLGDSQETQYF. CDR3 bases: TGCGCCAGCAGCTTGGGAGACAGCCAAGAGACCCAGTACTTC.

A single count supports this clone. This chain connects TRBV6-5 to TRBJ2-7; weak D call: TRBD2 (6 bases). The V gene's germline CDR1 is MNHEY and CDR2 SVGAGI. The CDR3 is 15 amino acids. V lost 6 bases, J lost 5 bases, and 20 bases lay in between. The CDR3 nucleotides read TGTGCCAGCAGATTTGGCGGGAAACTTGTGCACGAGCAGTACTTC. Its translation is CASRFGGKLVHEQYF.

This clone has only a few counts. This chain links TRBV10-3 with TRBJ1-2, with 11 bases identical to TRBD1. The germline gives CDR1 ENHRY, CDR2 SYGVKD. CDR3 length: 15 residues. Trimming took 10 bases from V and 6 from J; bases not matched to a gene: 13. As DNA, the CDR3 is TGTGCCACCGGGGCCGGACAGGGGGCCGGGGATGGCTACACCTTC. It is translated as CATGAGQGAGDGYTF.

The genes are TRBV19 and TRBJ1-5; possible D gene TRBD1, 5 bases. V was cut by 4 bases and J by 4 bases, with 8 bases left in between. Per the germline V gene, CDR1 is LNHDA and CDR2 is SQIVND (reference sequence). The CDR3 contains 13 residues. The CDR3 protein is CASSKRGNQPQHF. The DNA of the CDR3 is TGTGCCAGTAGTAAGAGGGGAAATCAGCCCCAGCATTTT.

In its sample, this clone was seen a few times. Here the CDR3 DNA reads TGTGCCAGTCGGTTATACGGGGCCGCACATGATACGCAGTATTTT. This translates into CASRLYGAAHDTQYF. The chain employs TRBV19 and TRBJ2-3; possibly TRBD1 or TRBD2 for D (5 bases each). This CDR3 has 15 residues. Germline V gene data show CDR1 as LNHDA and CDR2 as SQIVND (reference sequence). Trimming took 8 bases from V and 6 from J, leaving 21 bases between them.

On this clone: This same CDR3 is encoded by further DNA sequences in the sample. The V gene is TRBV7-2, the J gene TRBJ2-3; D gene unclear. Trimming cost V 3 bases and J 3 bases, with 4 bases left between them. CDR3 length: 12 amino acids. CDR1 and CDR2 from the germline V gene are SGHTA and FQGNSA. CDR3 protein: CASSLLTDTQYF. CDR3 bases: TGTGCCAGCAGCTTGTTAACAGATACGCAGTATTTT.

The CDR3 DNA is TGTGCCAGCAGTTTTAGAACCGGGACGGGCAACGTCCTGACTTTC. It specifies CASSFRTGTGNVLTF. The chain joins TRBV6-5 to TRBJ2-6, with D perhaps matching TRBD1 or TRBD2 (5 bases each). Germline V lookup: CDR1 MNHEY, CDR2 SVGAGI. The CDR3 contains 15 residues. With 4 bases removed from V and 9 bases from J, the gap between germline ends came to 16 bases.

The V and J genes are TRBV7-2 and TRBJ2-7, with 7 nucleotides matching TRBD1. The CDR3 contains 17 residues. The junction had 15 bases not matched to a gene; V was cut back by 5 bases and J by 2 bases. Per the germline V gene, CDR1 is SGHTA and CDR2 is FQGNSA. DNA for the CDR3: TGTGCCAGCAGCCCGGAGCCGGCCGGGACAGTAACCTACGAGCAGTACTTC. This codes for CASSPEPAGTVTYEQYF.

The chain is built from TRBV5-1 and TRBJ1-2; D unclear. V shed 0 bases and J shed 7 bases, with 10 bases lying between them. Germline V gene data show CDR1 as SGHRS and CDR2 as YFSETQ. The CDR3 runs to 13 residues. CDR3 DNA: TGCGCCAGCAGCTTGGCTGGGGATGCTGGCTACACCTTC. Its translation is CASSLAGDAGYTF.

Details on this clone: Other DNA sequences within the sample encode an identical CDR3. As DNA, the CDR3 is TGTGCCAGCTCACCGGGGGCCGTAGAGACCCAGTACTTC. Its translation: CASSPGAVETQYF. The chain uses TRBV18 and TRBJ2-5, with a tentative D call TRBD1 (6 bases). CDR1 is KGHSH and CDR2 is LQKENI in the germline V gene. CDR3 length: 13 amino acids. Trimming shortened V by 3 bases and J by 4 bases, and 9 bases separated the two germline ends.

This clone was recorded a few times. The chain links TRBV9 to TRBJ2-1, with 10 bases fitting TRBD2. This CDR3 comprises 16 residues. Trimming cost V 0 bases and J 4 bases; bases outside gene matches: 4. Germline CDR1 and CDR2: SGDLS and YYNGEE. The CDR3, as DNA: TGTGCCAGCAGCGTAGGAGTACTAGCGGGGTACAATGAGCAGTTCTTC. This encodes CASSVGVLAGYNEQFF.

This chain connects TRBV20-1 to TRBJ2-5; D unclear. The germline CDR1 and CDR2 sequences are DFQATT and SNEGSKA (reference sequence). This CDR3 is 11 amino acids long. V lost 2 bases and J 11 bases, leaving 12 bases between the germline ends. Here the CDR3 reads CSARIVVEQYF. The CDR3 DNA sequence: TGCAGTGCTAGAATAGTGGTGGAGCAGTACTTC.

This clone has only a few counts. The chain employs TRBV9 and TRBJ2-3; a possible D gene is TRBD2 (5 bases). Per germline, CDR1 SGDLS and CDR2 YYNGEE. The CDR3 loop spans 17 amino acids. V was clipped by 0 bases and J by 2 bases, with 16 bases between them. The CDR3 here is CASSVAPSLINTDTQYF. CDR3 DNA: TGTGCCAGCAGCGTAGCTCCTAGCTTAATCAACACAGATACGCAGTATTTT.

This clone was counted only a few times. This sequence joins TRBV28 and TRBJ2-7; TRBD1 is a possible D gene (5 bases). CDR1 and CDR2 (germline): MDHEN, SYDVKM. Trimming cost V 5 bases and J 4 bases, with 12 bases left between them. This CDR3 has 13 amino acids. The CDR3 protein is CASSRAGYYEQYF. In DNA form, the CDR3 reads TGTGCCAGCAGTCGGGCAGGGTATTACGAGCAGTACTTC.

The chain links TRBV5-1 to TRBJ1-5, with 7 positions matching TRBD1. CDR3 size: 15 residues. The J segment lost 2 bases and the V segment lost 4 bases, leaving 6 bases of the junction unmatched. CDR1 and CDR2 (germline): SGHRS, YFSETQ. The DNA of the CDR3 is TGCGCCAGCAGCGCAGGGGGGTCGGGCAATCAGCCCCAGCATTTT. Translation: CASSAGGSGNQPQHF.

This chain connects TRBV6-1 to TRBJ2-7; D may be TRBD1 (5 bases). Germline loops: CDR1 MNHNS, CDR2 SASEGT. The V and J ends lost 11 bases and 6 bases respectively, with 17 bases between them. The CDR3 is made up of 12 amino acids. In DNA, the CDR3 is TGTGCCTCTGGCAGGGCCCTTGCCGAGCAGTACTTC. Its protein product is CASGRALAEQYF.

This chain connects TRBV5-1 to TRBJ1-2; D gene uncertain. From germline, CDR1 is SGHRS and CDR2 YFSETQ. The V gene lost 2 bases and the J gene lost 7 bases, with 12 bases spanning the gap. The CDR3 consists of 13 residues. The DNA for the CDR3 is TGCGCCAGCAGCTTTAAGGGTTTGGGTGGCTACACCTTC. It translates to CASSFKGLGGYTF.

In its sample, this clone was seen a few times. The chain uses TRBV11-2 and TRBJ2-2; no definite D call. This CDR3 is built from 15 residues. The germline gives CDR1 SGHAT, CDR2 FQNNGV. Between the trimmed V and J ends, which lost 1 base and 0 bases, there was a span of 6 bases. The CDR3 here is CASSLVSANTGELFF. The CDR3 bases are TGTGCCAGCAGCTTAGTATCGGCGAACACCGGGGAGCTGTTTTTT. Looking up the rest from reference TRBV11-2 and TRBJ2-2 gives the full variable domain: EAGVAQSPRYKIIEKRQSVAFWCNPISGHATLYWYQQILGQGPKLLIQFQNNGVVDDSQLPKDRFSAERLKGVDSTLKIQPAKLEDSAVYLCASSLVSANTGELFFGEGSRLTVL.

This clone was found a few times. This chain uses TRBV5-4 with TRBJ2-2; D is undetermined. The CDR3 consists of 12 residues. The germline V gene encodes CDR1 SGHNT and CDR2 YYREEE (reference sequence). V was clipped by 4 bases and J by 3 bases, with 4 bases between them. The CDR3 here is CASSVDTGELFF. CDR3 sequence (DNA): TGTGCCAGCAGCGTAGACACCGGGGAGCTGTTTTTT.